These T cell receptor beta chains were read from a single sample in a study of response to subunit inactivated influenza vaccine. A single record per CDR3 protein comes from TCRdb applying MiXCR to the RT-PCR reads. The repertoire consists of hundreds of thousands of distinct CDR3 sequences, with 20% to 25% occurring once and the leading ten covering 10%. Here the sequenced sample was PBMCs from blood, taken less than 22 months after vaccination. These receptors all come from a man between 50 and 70 years old who received an inactivated influenza vaccine. CDR3s include the opening cysteine and the closing phenylalanine or tryptophan. Each record gives: D gene, clone size, V gene, J gene, CDR3 protein, CDR3 DNA. A D gene is named only where the DNA matches it firmly. Not every row has a clone size; where given, it reads once, few, many or a size class.

TRBD1	many	TRBV18	TRBJ1-3	CASSPPTGAGNTIYF	TGTGCCAGCTCACCGCCGACAGGGGCCGGAAACACCATATATTTT
TRBD1	many	TRBV11-1	TRBJ1-6	CASSTTLGGQAGNSPLHF	TGTGCCAGCAGCACCACCCTAGGGGGACAGGCGGGGAATTCACCCCTCCACTTT
-	-	TRBV4-3	TRBJ2-2	CASSQATGRRELFF	TGCGCCAGCAGCCAGGCGACGGGGCGGCGGGAGCTGTTTTTT
TRBD2	few	TRBV5-6	TRBJ2-1	CASSPGLAPFLHNEQFF	TGTGCCAGCAGCCCTGGACTAGCGCCATTCCTCCACAATGAGCAGTTCTTC
TRBD1	few	TRBV20-1	TRBJ1-5	CSARAGGQGDYGTNQPQHF	TGCAGTGCTAGAGCGGGCGGACAGGGCGACTACGGTACCAATCAGCCCCAGCATTTT
TRBD1	-	TRBV6-2/TRBV6-3	TRBJ2-2	CASGQGASATGELFF	TGTGCCAGCGGGCAGGGGGCAAGTGCCACCGGGGAGCTGTTTTTT
-	once	TRBV10-3	TRBJ2-7	CAISKTESEQYF	TGTGCCATCAGTAAGACAGAAAGCGAGCAGTACTTC
TRBD2	few	TRBV20-1	TRBJ2-3	CSAAPPSGADTQYF	TGCAGTGCTGCCCCGCCTAGCGGAGCAGATACGCAGTATTTT
-	few	TRBV9	TRBJ1-5	CASSVPPRPAYNQPQHF	TGTGCCAGCAGCGTACCACCCAGGCCGGCCTACAATCAGCCCCAGCATTTT
TRBD2	many	TRBV29-1	TRBJ2-1	CSVEGVREGRLSYNEQFF	TGCAGCGTTGAAGGGGTGCGGGAGGGCCGGCTCTCCTACAATGAGCAGTTCTTC
-	few	TRBV28	TRBJ2-4	CASSPQGGLNIQYF	TGTGCCAGCAGTCCCCAAGGAGGGTTAAACATTCAGTACTTC